A selection of T cell receptor beta chains follows, all from one sample in a study of patients and donors after allogeneic stem cell transplantation. TCRdb itself ran the RT-PCR reads through MiXCR, one entry per CDR3 protein. The table includes about 230,000 distinct CDR3 sequences, about 14% detected once. The sequencing sample was made of blood, either unsorted or a sorted T cell fraction (not recorded which). The receptors originated from a human donor who was either an allogeneic HSCT recipient or a stem cell or donor lymphocyte infusion donor (not recorded which). It is not recorded whose cells these are; they may come from a transplant donor. The CDR3 runs from the conserved cysteine through the conserved F or W. Fields, in order: V gene, D gene, clone size, J gene, CDR3 protein, CDR3 DNA. D genes are given only for firm matches. Not all rows give a size; the values are once, few, many and, for expanded clones, a class.

V gene: TRBV6-2/TRBV6-3; D gene: NA; clone size: few; J gene: TRBJ1-1; CDR3 protein: CASSRRGDLAEAFF; CDR3 DNA: TGTGCCAGCAGCCGGCGGGGGGACTTGGCTGAAGCTTTCTTT
V gene: TRBV12-3/TRBV12-4; D gene: NA; clone size: NA; J gene: TRBJ2-3; CDR3 protein: CASKLNADITDTQYF; CDR3 DNA: TGTGCCAGCAAATTAAACGCGGACATCACAGATACGCAGTATTTT
V gene: TRBV12-5; D gene: NA; clone size: NA; J gene: TRBJ2-5; CDR3 protein: CASGPGTEETQYF; CDR3 DNA: TGTGCTAGTGGTCCCGGGACTGAAGAGACCCAGTACTTC
V gene: TRBV6-1; D gene: TRBD2; clone size: many; J gene: TRBJ2-1; CDR3 protein: CASSRSRPAGVPEQFF; CDR3 DNA: TGTGCCAGCAGTCGGTCTCGTCCAGCGGGAGTCCCTGAGCAGTTCTTC
V gene: TRBV20-1; D gene: NA; clone size: many; J gene: TRBJ2-1; CDR3 protein: CSAIHDSEQFF; CDR3 DNA: TGCAGTGCTATTCATGACTCTGAGCAGTTCTTC
V gene: TRBV20-1; D gene: NA; clone size: NA; J gene: TRBJ1-1; CDR3 protein: CSAKSPNTGFTTEAFF; CDR3 DNA: TGCAGTGCTAAGTCCCCCAATACAGGATTTACCACTGAAGCTTTCTTT
V gene: TRBV20-1; D gene: NA; clone size: few; J gene: TRBJ2-3; CDR3 protein: CSATGGRSSDTQYF; CDR3 DNA: TGCAGTGCCACTGGGGGGCGGAGTTCAGATACGCAGTATTTT
V gene: TRBV6-4; D gene: NA; clone size: few; J gene: TRBJ1-2; CDR3 protein: CASSGSGQGGGYTF; CDR3 DNA: TGTGCCAGCAGCGGGTCCGGTCAGGGCGGTGGCTACACCTTC
V gene: TRBV11-2; D gene: NA; clone size: NA; J gene: TRBJ2-2; CDR3 protein: CASSLGDRSGPDTGELFF; CDR3 DNA: TGTGCCAGCAGCTTAGGAGACAGAAGCGGTCCGGACACCGGGGAGCTGTTTTTT
V gene: TRBV4-1; D gene: NA; clone size: few; J gene: TRBJ1-3; CDR3 protein: CASSQEGGGYSGNTIYF; CDR3 DNA: TGCGCCAGCAGCCAAGAAGGGGGGGGTTATTCTGGAAACACCATATATTTT
V gene: TRBV15; D gene: TRBD1; clone size: few; J gene: TRBJ1-1; CDR3 protein: CATSREYGQGVEAFF; CDR3 DNA: TGTGCCACCAGCAGAGAGTACGGACAGGGGGTTGAAGCTTTCTTT
V gene: TRBV9; D gene: NA; clone size: NA; J gene: TRBJ2-1; CDR3 protein: CASSSKVATHGNEQFF; CDR3 DNA: TGTGCCAGCAGCTCCAAGGTTGCCACTCATGGCAATGAGCAGTTCTTC
V gene: TRBV5-1; D gene: TRBD1; clone size: NA; J gene: TRBJ2-7; CDR3 protein: CASSSIPGTDYEQYF; CDR3 DNA: TGCGCCAGCAGCTCAATCCCCGGGACAGACTACGAGCAGTACTTC
V gene: TRBV19; D gene: NA; clone size: few; J gene: TRBJ2-3; CDR3 protein: CASNPGEMSTDTQYF; CDR3 DNA: TGTGCCAGTAACCCGGGAGAGATGAGCACAGATACGCAGTATTTT
V gene: TRBV11-3; D gene: NA; clone size: NA; J gene: TRBJ1-3; CDR3 protein: CASSQAGTPGNTIYF; CDR3 DNA: TGTGCCAGCAGCCAGGCCGGCACCCCTGGAAACACCATATATTTT
V gene: TRBV12-3/TRBV12-4; D gene: TRBD1; clone size: many; J gene: TRBJ1-3; CDR3 protein: CATDRVGNTIYF; CDR3 DNA: TGTGCCACCGACAGGGTCGGAAACACCATATATTTT
V gene: TRBV20-1; D gene: NA; clone size: NA; J gene: TRBJ2-7; CDR3 protein: CSARAVTEQYF; CDR3 DNA: TGCAGTGCTAGAGCAGTTACCGAGCAGTACTTC
V gene: TRBV21-1; D gene: NA; clone size: many; J gene: TRBJ2-6; CDR3 protein: CASTRTSGTGANVLTF; CDR3 DNA: TGTGCCAGCACCCGGACTAGCGGGACCGGGGCCAACGTCCTGACTTTC
V gene: TRBV21-1; D gene: NA; clone size: NA; J gene: TRBJ2-1; CDR3 protein: CASSKRLAGGPLLNEQFF; CDR3 DNA: TGTGCCAGCAGCAAACGGCTAGCGGGAGGCCCACTTCTCAATGAGCAGTTCTTC
V gene: TRBV12-3/TRBV12-4; D gene: TRBD2; clone size: NA; J gene: TRBJ2-5; CDR3 protein: CASTSSLARETQYF; CDR3 DNA: TGTGCCAGCACCTCCTCACTAGCGCGGGAGACCCAGTACTTC
V gene: TRBV29-1; D gene: NA; clone size: NA; J gene: TRBJ1-1; CDR3 protein: CSVEDNTEAFF; CDR3 DNA: TGCAGCGTTGAAGATAACACTGAAGCTTTCTTT
V gene: TRBV5-1; D gene: TRBD2; clone size: few; J gene: TRBJ2-2; CDR3 protein: CASSEGGDLTGELFF; CDR3 DNA: TGCGCCAGCAGCGAGGGAGGGGACCTCACCGGGGAGCTGTTTTTT
V gene: TRBV24-1; D gene: NA; clone size: many; J gene: TRBJ1-2; CDR3 protein: CATSGSHPDYGYTF; CDR3 DNA: TGTGCCACCAGTGGCTCACACCCCGACTATGGCTACACCTTC
V gene: TRBV10-3; D gene: NA; clone size: few; J gene: TRBJ1-5; CDR3 protein: CAISESNRNNQPQHF; CDR3 DNA: TGTGCCATCAGTGAGTCGAATAGGAACAATCAGCCCCAGCATTTT
V gene: TRBV18; D gene: NA; clone size: few; J gene: TRBJ2-2; CDR3 protein: CASSPALTGELFF; CDR3 DNA: TGTGCCAGCTCACCGGCCCTCACCGGGGAGCTGTTTTTT
V gene: TRBV24-1; D gene: NA; clone size: few; J gene: TRBJ2-1; CDR3 protein: CATSDRAGRFNEQFF; CDR3 DNA: TGTGCCACCAGTGATAGGGCAGGCAGGTTCAATGAGCAGTTCTTC
V gene: TRBV15; D gene: TRBD1; clone size: NA; J gene: TRBJ2-7; CDR3 protein: CATSSYRGTLYEQYF; CDR3 DNA: TGTGCCACCAGCAGTTACAGGGGCACCCTCTACGAGCAGTACTTC
V gene: TRBV4-2; D gene: NA; clone size: NA; J gene: TRBJ1-2; CDR3 protein: CASSQEGSGQGMGPF; CDR3 DNA: TGTGCCAGCAGCCAAGAGGGTAGTGGTCAGGGGATGGGACCCTTC
V gene: TRBV29-1; D gene: TRBD1; clone size: few; J gene: TRBJ1-2; CDR3 protein: CSVETGQGSGYTF; CDR3 DNA: TGCAGCGTTGAAACGGGACAGGGTTCTGGCTACACCTTC
V gene: TRBV27; D gene: TRBD1; clone size: NA; J gene: TRBJ1-5; CDR3 protein: CASSLRGRSNQPQHF; CDR3 DNA: TGTGCCAGCAGTTTAAGGGGGCGAAGCAATCAGCCCCAGCATTTT
V gene: TRBV5-5; D gene: NA; clone size: NA; J gene: TRBJ2-2; CDR3 protein: CASSWGTGELFF; CDR3 DNA: TGTGCCAGCAGTTGGGGCACCGGGGAGCTGTTTTTT
V gene: TRBV7-9; D gene: NA; clone size: many; J gene: TRBJ2-5; CDR3 protein: CASSLEAIRGETQYF; CDR3 DNA: TGTGCCAGCAGCTTAGAGGCCATTAGAGGAGAGACCCAGTACTTC
V gene: TRBV5-5; D gene: NA; clone size: NA; J gene: TRBJ1-1; CDR3 protein: CASSSGWVTEAFF; CDR3 DNA: TGTGCCAGCAGCTCCGGGTGGGTCACTGAAGCTTTCTTT
V gene: TRBV5-4; D gene: NA; clone size: few; J gene: TRBJ2-5; CDR3 protein: CASSLPVLKGGETQYF; CDR3 DNA: TGTGCCAGCAGCCTCCCGGTCCTTAAAGGGGGAGAGACCCAGTACTTC
V gene: TRBV9; D gene: NA; clone size: many; J gene: TRBJ2-7; CDR3 protein: CASSPRAREGEQYF; CDR3 DNA: TGTGCCAGCAGCCCCCGGGCCCGCGAGGGCGAGCAGTACTTC
V gene: TRBV20-1; D gene: TRBD2; clone size: few; J gene: TRBJ2-3; CDR3 protein: CSVDPLAGGATDTQYF; CDR3 DNA: TGCAGTGTTGACCCCCTAGCGGGGGGGGCCACAGATACGCAGTATTTT
V gene: TRBV9; D gene: NA; clone size: few; J gene: TRBJ1-2; CDR3 protein: CASSPRGGGSGYTF; CDR3 DNA: TGTGCCAGCAGCCCGCGAGGAGGTGGGAGTGGCTACACCTTC
V gene: TRBV12-3/TRBV12-4; D gene: NA; clone size: many; J gene: TRBJ1-1; CDR3 protein: CANKRGSNTEAFF; CDR3 DNA: TGTGCCAACAAGCGGGGTTCGAACACTGAAGCTTTCTTT
V gene: TRBV10-3; D gene: NA; clone size: many; J gene: TRBJ2-7; CDR3 protein: CAISEGDSYEQYF; CDR3 DNA: TGTGCCATCAGCGAGGGCGACAGCTACGAGCAGTACTTC
V gene: TRBV5-1; D gene: NA; clone size: few; J gene: TRBJ2-2; CDR3 protein: CASSPYLSPGELFF; CDR3 DNA: TGCGCCAGCAGCCCATATCTCTCCCCCGGGGAGCTGTTTTTT
V gene: TRBV6-1; D gene: NA; clone size: many; J gene: TRBJ1-5; CDR3 protein: CASNQRVTNQPQHF; CDR3 DNA: TGTGCCAGCAATCAAAGGGTTACCAATCAGCCCCAGCATTTT
V gene: TRBV12-3/TRBV12-4; D gene: NA; clone size: many; J gene: TRBJ2-7; CDR3 protein: CASTSTEYEQYF; CDR3 DNA: TGTGCCAGCACCTCGACAGAGTACGAGCAGTACTTC
V gene: TRBV4-1; D gene: NA; clone size: few; J gene: TRBJ1-2; CDR3 protein: CASSQELGGRNYGYTF; CDR3 DNA: TGCGCCAGCAGCCAAGAACTTGGGGGGCGCAACTATGGCTACACCTTC
V gene: TRBV29-1; D gene: NA; clone size: many; J gene: TRBJ2-5; CDR3 protein: CSVELATYQETQYF; CDR3 DNA: TGCAGCGTTGAGCTAGCGACCTACCAAGAGACCCAGTACTTC
V gene: TRBV7-2; D gene: TRBD2; clone size: NA; J gene: TRBJ2-1; CDR3 protein: CASSPLAGGLNEQFF; CDR3 DNA: TGTGCCAGCAGCCCACTAGCGGGGGGGCTCAATGAGCAGTTCTTC
V gene: TRBV4-1; D gene: NA; clone size: few; J gene: TRBJ2-1; CDR3 protein: CASSQTGTYNEQFF; CDR3 DNA: TGCGCCAGCAGCCAGACCGGGACTTACAATGAGCAGTTCTTC
V gene: TRBV3-1; D gene: NA; clone size: few; J gene: TRBJ2-1; CDR3 protein: CASSQDGRGTNEQFF; CDR3 DNA: TGTGCCAGCAGCCAAGACGGACGGGGGACCAATGAGCAGTTCTTC
V gene: TRBV18; D gene: TRBD1; clone size: NA; J gene: TRBJ1-6; CDR3 protein: CASSPSRGNSPLHF; CDR3 DNA: TGTGCCAGCTCACCGTCCAGGGGGAATTCACCCCTCCACTTT
V gene: TRBV7-2; D gene: NA; clone size: few; J gene: TRBJ1-5; CDR3 protein: CASSRGGPSNQPQHF; CDR3 DNA: TGTGCCAGCAGCCGGGGGGGGCCTAGCAATCAGCCCCAGCATTTT
V gene: TRBV5-1; D gene: NA; clone size: few; J gene: TRBJ2-5; CDR3 protein: CASSRQAGQETQYF; CDR3 DNA: TGCGCCAGCAGCCGGCAGGCGGGACAAGAGACCCAGTACTTC
V gene: TRBV5-6; D gene: NA; clone size: NA; J gene: TRBJ2-2; CDR3 protein: CASSLNLGVATGELFF; CDR3 DNA: TGTGCCAGCAGCTTGAATTTGGGCGTGGCCACCGGGGAGCTGTTTTTT